This T cell receptor (beta chain) came from a study of shared clonotypes between healthy human individuals. In the case of this clone: As yet, its antigen is unknown.

For genomic DNA, unsorted samples relied on around 93 million PBMCs. Sequencing was performed on unsorted PBMC DNA using ten immunoSEQ deep assay plates. Generated by immunoSEQ multiplex PCR, the TCRdb table keeps only in-frame clones and is missing some. The table has 500,000 to 650,000 clones, around 81% seen once. General study points: Among donors, sharing of clonotypes was expected to be affected by sequencing depth. The sole specimen, blood, was sampled, and tissue repertoires likely differ.

Sequencing was carried out using PBMCs. This clonotype was sampled from a woman aged 40 to 50 in good health. Some clones in this sample may be carry-over from other donors' samples.

CDR3 bases: TGTGCCAGCAGTTACGGGGGGGTAGGAACAGATACGCAGTATTTT. Residues: CASSYGGVGTDTQYF. The chain uses TRBV6-5 and TRBJ2-3; TRBD2 agrees at 7 bases. This CDR3 has 15 residues. Looked up from germline, CDR1 is MNHEY and CDR2 is SVGAGI. The J segment lost 3 bases and the V segment lost 2 bases, leaving 5 bases of the junction unmatched.